The entry below describes one T cell receptor (beta chain). What this receptor recognizes is not known. The record has no base qualities; no much larger clone is one base away. These data originate in a study of blood T cell repertoires in COVID-19 (dated by TCRdb to 2020 to 2021). Some background on the complete study: Samples covering the acute and convalescent phases of COVID-19 were provided by collaborators in the United States, Italy and Spain. The prospective study material was composed of cDNA or gDNA derived from T cells, B-cell-depleted T cells, or PBMCs. The dataset comprised deeply sampled blood TCRbeta repertoires from subjects exposed to, actively infected with, or recovered from COVID-19. A freely available public database, intended as a resource for researchers studying the immune response to SARS-CoV-2, is where the repertoires were released. The samples were drawn from two sources: the first 160 participants of the ongoing ImmuneRACE study, and fewer than 1,500 subjects contributed by 6 global collaborators. A de-identified subject ID, COVID-19 status, age in years and sex were almost always included in the sample metadata. HLA class I and class II types, where available, came from metadata supplied by the sample provider rather than from assay-based typing.

The immunoSEQ Assay, a bias-controlled multiplex PCR, was used to amplify TCRbeta CDR3 regions from genomic DNA. In the authors' own workflow: Nucleated cell counts per sample were estimated from amplification of reference gene primers within the assay. To quantify the absolute abundance of each unique TCRbeta CDR3 rearrangement, sequence reads were collapsed and filtered. For each sample, productive Simpson clonality was calculated by taking the square root of Simpson's diversity index across productive rearrangements. Held by TCRdb, this immuneACCESS table contains in-frame sequences only and omits some clones. Under half of the omission traces to an unresolved V gene where checked; the cause of the rest is unknown. That table gives V, J and clone size, and the DNA gave D and trimming. This sample is represented by under 250,000 clones; 70% to 90% of them were singletons. The ten largest make up more than 1.5% of the sample.

At the junction V is shortened by 5 bases and J by 6 bases; bases outside the gene matches: 3. The CDR1 and CDR2 encoded by the germline V gene are SGHTA and FQGTGA. The cysteine opens and the phenylalanine closes a CDR3 of 13 amino acids. Kept here is only the CDR3 DNA, which spans 39 bases and is read in frame from base 1. Enrolling through a virtual design, the prospective study's participants ranged in age from roughly 18 to 89 years and lived across roughly 24 United States geographic areas. To assign participants to cohorts, the prospective study relied on clinical history that participants themselves reported in a screening survey and a study questionnaire. Recovered participants in ImmuneRACE Cohort 3 were defined by two consecutive negative NP/OP PCR tests, clearance by a healthcare professional, or resolution of symptoms. In the prospective study, mobile phlebotomists collected whole blood, serum and a nasopharyngeal or oropharyngeal swab from each participant. Prospective study participants could optionally give additional blood draws and questionnaires over a roughly two-month period. Blood samples from the prospective study were shipped frozen or at room temperature prior to DNA extraction.

General findings and caveats noted by the study authors: Clinical and demographic metadata were provided uncurated, with the amount varying by source and participant.

The sequence was collected from a man aged 35-49 years who had recovered from COVID-19. The sequence is built from TRBV7-3 and TRBJ2-1; TRBD1 aligns with 8 central bases. What was sequenced was PBMCs or T cells enriched from blood (not recorded which). The CDR3 reads as follows: CASSLRGPNEQFF. The DNA sequence is TGTGCCAGCAGCCTCAGGGGGCCCAATGAGCAGTTCTTC.